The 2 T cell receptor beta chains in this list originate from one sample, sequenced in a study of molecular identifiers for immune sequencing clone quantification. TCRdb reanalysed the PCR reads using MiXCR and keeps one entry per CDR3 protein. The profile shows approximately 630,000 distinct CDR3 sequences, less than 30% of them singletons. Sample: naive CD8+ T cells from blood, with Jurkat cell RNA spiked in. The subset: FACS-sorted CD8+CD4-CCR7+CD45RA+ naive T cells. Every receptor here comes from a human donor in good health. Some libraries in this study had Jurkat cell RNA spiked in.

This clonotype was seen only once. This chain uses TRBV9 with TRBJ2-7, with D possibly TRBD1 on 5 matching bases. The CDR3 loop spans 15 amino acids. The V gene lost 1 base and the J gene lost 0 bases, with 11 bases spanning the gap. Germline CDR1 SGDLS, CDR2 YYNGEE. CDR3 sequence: CASSVSAGPSYEQYF. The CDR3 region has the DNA TGTGCCAGCAGCGTAAGTGCAGGGCCCTCCTACGAGCAGTACTTC.

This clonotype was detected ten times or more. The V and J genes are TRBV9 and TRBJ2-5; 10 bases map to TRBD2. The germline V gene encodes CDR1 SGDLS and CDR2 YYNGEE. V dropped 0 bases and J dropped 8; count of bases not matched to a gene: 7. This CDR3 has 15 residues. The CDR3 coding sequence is TGTGCCAGCAGCGTAGTGGATGCTAGCGGGAGTACCCAGTACTTC. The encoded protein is CASSVVDASGSTQYF.